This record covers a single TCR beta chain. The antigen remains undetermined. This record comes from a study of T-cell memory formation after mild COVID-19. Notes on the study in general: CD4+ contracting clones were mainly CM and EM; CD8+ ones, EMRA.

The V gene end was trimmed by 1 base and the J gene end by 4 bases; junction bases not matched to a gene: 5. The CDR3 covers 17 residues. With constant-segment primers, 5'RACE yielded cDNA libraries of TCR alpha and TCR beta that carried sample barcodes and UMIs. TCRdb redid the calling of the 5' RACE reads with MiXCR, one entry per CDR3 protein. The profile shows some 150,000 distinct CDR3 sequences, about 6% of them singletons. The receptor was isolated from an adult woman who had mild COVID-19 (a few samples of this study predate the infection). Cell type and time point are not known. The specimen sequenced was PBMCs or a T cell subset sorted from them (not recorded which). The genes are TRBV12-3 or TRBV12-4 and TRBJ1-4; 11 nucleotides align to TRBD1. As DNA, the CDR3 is TGTGCCAGCAGTTTAGGGACAGGGGGCTGGGGTAATGAAAAACTGTTTTTT. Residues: CASSLGTGGWGNEKLFF.